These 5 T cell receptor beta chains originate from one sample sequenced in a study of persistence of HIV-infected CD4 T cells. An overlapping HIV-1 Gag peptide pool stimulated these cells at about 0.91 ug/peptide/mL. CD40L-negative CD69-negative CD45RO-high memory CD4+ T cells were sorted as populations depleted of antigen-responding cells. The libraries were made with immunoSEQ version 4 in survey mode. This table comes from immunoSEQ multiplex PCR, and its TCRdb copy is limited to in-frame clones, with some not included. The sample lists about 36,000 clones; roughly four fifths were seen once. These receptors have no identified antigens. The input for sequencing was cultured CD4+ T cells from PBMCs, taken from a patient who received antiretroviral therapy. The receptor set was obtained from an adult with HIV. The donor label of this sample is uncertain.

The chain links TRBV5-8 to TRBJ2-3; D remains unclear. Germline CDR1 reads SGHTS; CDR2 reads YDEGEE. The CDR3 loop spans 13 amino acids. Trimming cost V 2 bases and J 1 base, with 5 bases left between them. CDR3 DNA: TGTGCCAGCAGCTTCTGGGGCACAGATACGCAGTATTTT. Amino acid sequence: CASSFWGTDTQYF.

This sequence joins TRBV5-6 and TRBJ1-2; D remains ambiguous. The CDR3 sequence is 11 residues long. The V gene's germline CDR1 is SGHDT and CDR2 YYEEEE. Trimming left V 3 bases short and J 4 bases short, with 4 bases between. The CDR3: CASSSFYGYTF. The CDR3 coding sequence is TGTGCCAGCAGCTCCTTCTATGGCTACACCTTC.

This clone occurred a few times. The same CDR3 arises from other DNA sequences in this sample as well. CDR3 bases: TGTGCCAGCAGCTTGACAGGGGGCAACTCTGGAAACACCATATATTTT. Amino acid sequence: CASSLTGGNSGNTIYF. The rearrangement uses TRBV7-3 and TRBJ1-3; 10 bases fit TRBD1. This CDR3 is built from 16 residues. Germline V gene lookup returns CDR1 SGHTA and CDR2 FQGTGA. The junction had 2 bases not matched to a gene; V was cut back by 3 bases and J by 0 bases.

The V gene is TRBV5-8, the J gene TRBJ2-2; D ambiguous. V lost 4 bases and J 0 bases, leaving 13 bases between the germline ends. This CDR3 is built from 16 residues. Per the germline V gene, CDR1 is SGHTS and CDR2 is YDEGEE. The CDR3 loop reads CASSPWVPSNTGELFF. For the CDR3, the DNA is TGTGCCAGCAGCCCTTGGGTCCCATCGAACACCGGGGAGCTGTTTTTT.

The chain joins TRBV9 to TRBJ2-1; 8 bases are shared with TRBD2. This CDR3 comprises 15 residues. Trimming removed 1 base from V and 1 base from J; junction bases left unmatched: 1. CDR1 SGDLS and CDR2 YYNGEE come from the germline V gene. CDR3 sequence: CASSVREGSYNEQFF. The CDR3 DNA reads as TGTGCCAGCAGCGTACGGGAGGGGTCCTACAATGAGCAGTTCTTC. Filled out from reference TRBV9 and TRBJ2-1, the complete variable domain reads DSGVTQTPKHLITATGQRVTLRCSPRSGDLSVYWYQQSLDQGLQFLIQYYNGEERAKGNILERFSAQQFPDLHSELNLSSLELGDSALYFCASSVREGSYNEQFFGPGTRLTVL.